The 29 T cell receptor beta chains below were found in one sample sequenced in a study of OX40 agonist ivuxolimab in advanced cancers. Receptors were amplified or captured by the immunoSEQ multiplex PCR assay. The table was pulled from immuneACCESS by TCRdb, which kept in-frame rearrangements only. Such tables lose some clones; where checked, under half of the loss comes from unresolved V genes, and the rest has no known cause. Present in this sample are 95,000 to 150,000 clones, about 93% of which were seen just once. About 0.15% of the sample is taken by the ten largest. Specimen: CD4+ or CD8+ T cells sorted from blood, collected in a trial of the OX40 agonist ivuxolimab. The receptors were sampled from an adult with an advanced solid tumor such as melanoma, head and neck, liver or kidney cancer.

The V and J genes are TRBV6-6 and TRBJ2-3; D is possibly TRBD1 or TRBD2 (6 bases each). The CDR3 spans 14 residues. The V end was cut by 6 bases, the J end by 6 bases, with 16 bases between. In germline, CDR1 is MNHNY, CDR2 SVGAGI (reference sequence). CDR3 coding DNA: TGTGCCAGCAGAGGGGCCGGGGGCCGCGATACGCAGTATTTT. Its translation: CASRGAGGRDTQYF.

This chain connects TRBV28 to TRBJ2-1; 10 nucleotides match TRBD2. CDR1 is MDHEN, CDR2 SYDVKM, per germline. The CDR3 covers 14 residues. V trimming: 5 bases; J trimming: 6 bases; junction bases outside the gene matches: 4. CDR3 DNA sequence: TGTGCCAGCAGTGCACTAGCGGGAATCAATGAGCAGTTCTTC. Protein product: CASSALAGINEQFF.

This chain connects TRBV7-6 to TRBJ2-1; 9 bases agree with TRBD1. Germline V lookup: CDR1 SGHVS, CDR2 FNYEAQ. V was pared by 5 bases and J by 8 bases, with 10 bases of the junction left unmatched. The CDR3 loop spans 15 amino acids. The CDR3: CASSPRTGDQYEQFF. CDR3 in DNA: TGTGCCAGCAGCCCGAGGACAGGGGATCAGTATGAGCAGTTCTTC.

This clone was seen only once. The V call is TRBV7-2, the J call TRBJ2-3; TRBD2 matches at 9 bases. The length of the CDR3 is 18 residues. V gave up 5 bases and J gave up 4 bases; unmatched junction bases: 16. The germline V gene encodes CDR1 SGHTA and CDR2 FQGNSA. CDR3: CASSPQSRAGGHSDTQYF. DNA for the CDR3: TGTGCCAGCAGCCCTCAGTCTCGGGCGGGAGGGCATTCAGATACGCAGTATTTT.

The CDR3: CASSPLFAGDFENEQFF. The CDR3 region has the DNA TGTGCCAGCAGCCCCCTTTTCGCGGGAGATTTCGAGAATGAGCAGTTCTTC. The chain is built from TRBV7-2 and TRBJ2-1; 7 nucleotides line up with TRBD2. Trimming removed 5 bases from V and 7 bases from J; junction bases left unmatched: 17. The CDR3 consists of 17 residues. In germline, CDR1 is SGHTA, CDR2 FQGNSA.

The chain couples TRBV5-4 to TRBJ2-3; D remains unclear. Trimming left V 5 bases short and J 5 bases short, with 12 bases between. There are 13 residues in the CDR3. Germline V CDR1 and CDR2: SGHNT, YYREEE (reference sequence). The CDR3 reads CASRSENVDTQYF. The CDR3 DNA reads as TGTGCCAGCAGATCAGAGAATGTAGATACGCAGTATTTT.

The chain is built from TRBV7-2 and TRBJ1-5, with TRBD1 matching over 9 bases. Per the germline V gene, CDR1 is SGHTA and CDR2 is FQGNSA. V shed 4 bases, J shed 4 bases, and the junction held 8 bases outside the gene matches. This CDR3 spans 16 amino acids. The CDR3 region is CASSSPDRGRNQPQHF. The CDR3 DNA follows: TGTGCCAGCAGCTCCCCGGACAGGGGCCGAAATCAGCCCCAGCATTTT. Drawing the rest from reference TRBV7-2 and TRBJ1-5, the complete variable domain is GAGVSQSPSNKVTEKGKDVELRCDPISGHTALYWYRQSLGQGLEFLIYFQGNSAPDKSGLPSDRFSAERTGGSVSTLTIQRTQQEDSAVYLCASSSPDRGRNQPQHFGDGTRLSIL.

The rearrangement uses TRBV30 and TRBJ1-2; D ambiguous. Per germline, CDR1 GTSNPN and CDR2 SVGIG (reference sequence). The CDR3 extends over 12 amino acids. With 4 bases removed from V and 8 bases from J, the gap between germline ends came to 14 bases. CDR3 protein: CAWKLAQRGYTF. The DNA for the CDR3 is TGTGCCTGGAAGCTTGCACAACGAGGCTACACCTTC.

The chain has TRBV6-5 and TRBJ1-1; TRBD1 might be the D (5 bases). The V end lost 8 bases, the J end lost 3 bases, and 13 bases lay between the germline ends. The CDR3 is 13 residues long. Per the germline V gene, CDR1 is MNHEY and CDR2 is SVGAGI. CDR3 in amino acids: CASWSRAYTEAFF. The CDR3 nucleotides read TGTGCCAGCTGGAGCAGGGCCTACACTGAAGCTTTCTTT.

This clone was recorded a few times. The chain recombines TRBV19 with TRBJ2-2, with a tentative D call TRBD1 (5 bases). The CDR3 totals 14 residues. Germline V CDR1 and CDR2: LNHDA, SQIVND (reference sequence). V lost 5 bases and J lost 1, with 8 bases in between. This CDR3 reads CASSSRVNTGELFF. In nucleotides, the CDR3 is TGTGCCAGTAGTTCCAGGGTGAACACCGGGGAGCTGTTTTTT.

The chain combines TRBV28 with TRBJ2-5; D possibly matches TRBD1 or TRBD2 (5 bases each). The CDR3 spans 13 residues. V dropped 7 bases and J dropped 2 bases, with 11 bases sitting between them. The germline V gene has CDR1 MDHEN and CDR2 SYDVKM. The CDR3 loop reads CASTPGRQETQYF. The CDR3 DNA follows: TGTGCCAGCACGCCGGGACGGCAAGAGACCCAGTACTTC. Based on the CDR3 plus reference TRBV28 and TRBJ2-5, the full variable domain is DVKVTQSSRYLVKRTGEKVFLECVQDMDHENMFWYRQDPGLGLRLIYFSYDVKMKEKGDIPEGYSVSREKKERFSLILESASTNQTSMYLCASTPGRQETQYFGPGTRLLVL.

The chain uses TRBV5-1 and TRBJ1-4; no clear D. This CDR3 spans 14 amino acids. CDR1 SGHRS and CDR2 YFSETQ come from the germline V gene. V was shortened by 5 bases and J by 6 bases, with 14 bases between the two germline ends. CDR3 sequence: CASSKTSLDEKLFF. The CDR3, as DNA: TGCGCCAGCAGTAAGACGAGCTTAGATGAAAAACTGTTTTTT. Looking up the rest from reference TRBV5-1 and TRBJ1-4 gives the full variable domain: KAGVTQTPRYLIKTRGQQVTLSCSPISGHRSVSWYQQTPGQGLQFLFEYFSETQRNKGNFPGRFSGRQFSNSRSEMNVSTLELGDSALYLCASSKTSLDEKLFFGSGTQLSVL.

The chain joins TRBV28 to TRBJ2-5; tentatively, D is TRBD1 (5 bases). Germline V gives CDR1 MDHEN, CDR2 SYDVKM. V shed 7 bases and J shed 2 bases, with 17 bases lying between them. The CDR3 spans 15 residues. Here the CDR3 reads CASKPTRQLQETQYF. Written as DNA, the CDR3 is TGTGCCAGCAAGCCAACGAGACAGTTGCAAGAGACCCAGTACTTC. Full variable domain (missing parts from reference TRBV28 and TRBJ2-5): DVKVTQSSRYLVKRTGEKVFLECVQDMDHENMFWYRQDPGLGLRLIYFSYDVKMKEKGDIPEGYSVSREKKERFSLILESASTNQTSMYLCASKPTRQLQETQYFGPGTRLLVL.

This sequence joins TRBV9 and TRBJ2-1; 10 nucleotides align to TRBD2. CDR3 length: 16 amino acids. Germline CDR1 reads SGDLS; CDR2 reads YYNGEE. Trimming removed 3 bases from V and 6 bases from J; junction bases left unmatched: 9. The CDR3 here is CASSADFTSGANEQFF. The CDR3, as DNA: TGTGCCAGCAGCGCCGATTTTACTAGCGGGGCCAATGAGCAGTTCTTC.

The V gene is TRBV18, the J gene TRBJ2-1; 9 nucleotides agree with TRBD2. This CDR3 comprises 12 residues. In germline, CDR1 is KGHSH, CDR2 LQKENI. The V segment lost 5 bases and the J segment 13 bases; nucleotides outside the gene matches: 6. The CDR3 sequence is CASSEAGGPQFF. The CDR3 DNA follows: TGTGCCAGCTCAGAGGCGGGAGGGCCCCAGTTCTTC.

The rearrangement links TRBV19 to TRBJ2-5, with D perhaps TRBD2 (6 bases). Deletions cut 0 bases from V and 6 bases from J, with 11 bases between. CDR3 size: 14 residues. Germline lookup yields CDR1 LNHDA and CDR2 SQIVND (reference sequence). Here the CDR3 DNA reads TGTGCCAGTAGTATAGATACCGGGGGAAAGACCCAGTACTTC. Its translation: CASSIDTGGKTQYF.

This chain connects TRBV6-4 to TRBJ2-7; D assignment may be TRBD1 or TRBD2 (9 bases each). The CDR3 is made up of 15 amino acids. The V and J ends lost 8 bases and 0 bases respectively, with 17 bases between them. The germline CDR1 and CDR2 sequences are MRHNA and SNTAGT. The CDR3 region has the DNA TGTGCCAGCGGCGGGGGGGGACAGGGCTCCTACGAGCAGTACTTC. Protein: CASGGGGQGSYEQYF.

The rearrangement uses TRBV18 and TRBJ2-5, with D tentatively TRBD2 (5 bases). V was clipped by 1 base and J by 2 bases, with 14 bases between them. This CDR3 contains 16 residues. Germline assignment: CDR1 KGHSH and CDR2 LQKENI. DNA of the CDR3: TGTGCCAGCTCACCACTAGTTTACGGACTGCAAGAGACCCAGTACTTC. Translating it yields CASSPLVYGLQETQYF.

The chain joins TRBV15 to TRBJ2-3, with D hard to call. CDR3 length equals 16 residues. V lost 0 bases, J lost 0 bases, and 10 bases lay in between. Germline V lookup: CDR1 LNHNV, CDR2 YYDKDF (reference sequence). The CDR3, as DNA: TGTGCCACCAGCAGAGATCGGAAGATTAGCACAGATACGCAGTATTTT. Amino acids: CATSRDRKISTDTQYF.

The genes are TRBV6-1 and TRBJ1-1; unclear D gene. CDR3 length: 13 residues. Per germline, CDR1 MNHNS and CDR2 SASEGT. Trimming removed 3 bases from V and 7 bases from J, with 12 bases in between. CDR3 loop: CASSEQDLNEAFF. In DNA, the CDR3 is TGTGCCAGCAGTGAGCAGGATTTAAATGAAGCTTTCTTT.

J is TRBJ1-1 and V is TRBV29-1; 7 positions match TRBD1. V lost 3 bases, J lost 6 bases, and 7 bases stayed unmatched. The CDR3 covers 13 residues. Germline CDR1 is SQVTM and CDR2 is ANQGSEA. This chain's CDR3 is CSVDFRGTAEAFF. CDR3 DNA sequence: TGCAGCGTTGATTTCAGGGGGACGGCTGAAGCTTTCTTT.

CDR3 protein: CASSLPSPGSPYEQYF. The CDR3 DNA reads as TGTGCCAGCAGCTTGCCCTCGCCGGGCTCCCCCTACGAGCAGTACTTC. The gene calls are TRBV5-4 and TRBJ2-7, with D unclear. CDR1 is SGHNT, CDR2 YYREEE, per germline (reference sequence). The V end was cut by 1 base, the J end by 2 bases, with 16 bases between. This CDR3 region has 16 residues.

The J gene is TRBJ2-6, the V gene TRBV6-6; maybe TRBD2 (6 bases). Trimming took off 8 bases at V and 4 bases at J, with 12 bases between the two ends. The CDR3 covers 14 residues. Germline V gene data show CDR1 as MNHNY and CDR2 as SVGAGI (reference sequence). CDR3 sequence reads: CASRRVTGANVLTF. In DNA, the CDR3 is TGTGCCAGCCGGAGGGTAACCGGGGCCAACGTCCTGACTTTC.

A remark on this clone: The same CDR3 can be traced to other DNA sequences in this sample. V is TRBV7-3 and J is TRBJ2-3; D is perhaps TRBD1 (5 bases). This CDR3 has 13 residues. Germline CDR1 reads SGHTA; CDR2 reads FQGTGA. Trimming removed 3 bases from V and 5 bases from J, with 9 bases in between. CDR3 DNA: TGTGCCAGCAGCTTGGGGCAGGGAGATACGCAGTATTTT. Protein sequence: CASSLGQGDTQYF.

The chain is built from TRBV19 and TRBJ1-5; D is undetermined. Trimming shortened V by 1 base and J by 3 bases, and 10 bases separated the two germline ends. The CDR3 runs 15 residues. Per the germline V gene, CDR1 is LNHDA and CDR2 is SQIVND (reference sequence). The CDR3 bases are TGTGCCAGTAGTATAGTCCGGGGAACCAATCAGCCCCAGCATTTT. As protein: CASSIVRGTNQPQHF.

This clone was seen just once. The rearrangement uses TRBV7-9 and TRBJ2-7; the match to TRBD2 covers 10 bases. Germline CDR1 and CDR2: SEHNR and FQNEAQ (reference sequence). The junction had 12 bases not matched to a gene; V was cut back by 1 base and J by 6 bases. The CDR3 runs to 17 residues. The CDR3 nucleotides read TGTGCCAGCAGCTTAGGGGTAGGAACTAGCGGGACCAGCGAGCAGTACTTC. Amino acids: CASSLGVGTSGTSEQYF.

Worth noting for this clone: The junction and the germline gene differ at one end; a read error may be behind it. The chain links TRBV7-2 to TRBJ2-1; 14 bases line up with TRBD2. Germline loops: CDR1 SGHTA, CDR2 FQGNSA. The CDR3 has 18 residues. The CDR3 sequence: CASSARTSGGSDYDEQFF. The CDR3, as DNA: TGTGCCAGCAGCGCCCGGACTAGCGGGGGGTCAGACTACGATGAGCAGTTCTTC.

The chain carries TRBV30 and TRBJ1-4, with TRBD1 matching 7 bases. The V gene's germline CDR1 is GTSNPN and CDR2 SVGIG (reference sequence). V gave up 5 bases and J gave up 3 bases; unmatched junction bases: 6. The CDR3 has 14 residues. CDR3 sequence: CAWGPGQPNEKLFF. In nucleotides, the CDR3 is TGTGCCTGGGGACCGGGACAGCCTAATGAAAAACTGTTTTTT.

The J gene is TRBJ2-7, the V gene TRBV6-5, with 9 bases that match TRBD1. The CDR3 spans 13 residues. The ends lost 6 bases at V and 3 bases at J; junction bases unmatched: 3. In germline, CDR1 is MNHEY, CDR2 SVGAGI. The CDR3 loop is CASRQGALYEQYF. DNA for the CDR3: TGTGCCAGCAGACAGGGGGCTCTCTACGAGCAGTACTTC.